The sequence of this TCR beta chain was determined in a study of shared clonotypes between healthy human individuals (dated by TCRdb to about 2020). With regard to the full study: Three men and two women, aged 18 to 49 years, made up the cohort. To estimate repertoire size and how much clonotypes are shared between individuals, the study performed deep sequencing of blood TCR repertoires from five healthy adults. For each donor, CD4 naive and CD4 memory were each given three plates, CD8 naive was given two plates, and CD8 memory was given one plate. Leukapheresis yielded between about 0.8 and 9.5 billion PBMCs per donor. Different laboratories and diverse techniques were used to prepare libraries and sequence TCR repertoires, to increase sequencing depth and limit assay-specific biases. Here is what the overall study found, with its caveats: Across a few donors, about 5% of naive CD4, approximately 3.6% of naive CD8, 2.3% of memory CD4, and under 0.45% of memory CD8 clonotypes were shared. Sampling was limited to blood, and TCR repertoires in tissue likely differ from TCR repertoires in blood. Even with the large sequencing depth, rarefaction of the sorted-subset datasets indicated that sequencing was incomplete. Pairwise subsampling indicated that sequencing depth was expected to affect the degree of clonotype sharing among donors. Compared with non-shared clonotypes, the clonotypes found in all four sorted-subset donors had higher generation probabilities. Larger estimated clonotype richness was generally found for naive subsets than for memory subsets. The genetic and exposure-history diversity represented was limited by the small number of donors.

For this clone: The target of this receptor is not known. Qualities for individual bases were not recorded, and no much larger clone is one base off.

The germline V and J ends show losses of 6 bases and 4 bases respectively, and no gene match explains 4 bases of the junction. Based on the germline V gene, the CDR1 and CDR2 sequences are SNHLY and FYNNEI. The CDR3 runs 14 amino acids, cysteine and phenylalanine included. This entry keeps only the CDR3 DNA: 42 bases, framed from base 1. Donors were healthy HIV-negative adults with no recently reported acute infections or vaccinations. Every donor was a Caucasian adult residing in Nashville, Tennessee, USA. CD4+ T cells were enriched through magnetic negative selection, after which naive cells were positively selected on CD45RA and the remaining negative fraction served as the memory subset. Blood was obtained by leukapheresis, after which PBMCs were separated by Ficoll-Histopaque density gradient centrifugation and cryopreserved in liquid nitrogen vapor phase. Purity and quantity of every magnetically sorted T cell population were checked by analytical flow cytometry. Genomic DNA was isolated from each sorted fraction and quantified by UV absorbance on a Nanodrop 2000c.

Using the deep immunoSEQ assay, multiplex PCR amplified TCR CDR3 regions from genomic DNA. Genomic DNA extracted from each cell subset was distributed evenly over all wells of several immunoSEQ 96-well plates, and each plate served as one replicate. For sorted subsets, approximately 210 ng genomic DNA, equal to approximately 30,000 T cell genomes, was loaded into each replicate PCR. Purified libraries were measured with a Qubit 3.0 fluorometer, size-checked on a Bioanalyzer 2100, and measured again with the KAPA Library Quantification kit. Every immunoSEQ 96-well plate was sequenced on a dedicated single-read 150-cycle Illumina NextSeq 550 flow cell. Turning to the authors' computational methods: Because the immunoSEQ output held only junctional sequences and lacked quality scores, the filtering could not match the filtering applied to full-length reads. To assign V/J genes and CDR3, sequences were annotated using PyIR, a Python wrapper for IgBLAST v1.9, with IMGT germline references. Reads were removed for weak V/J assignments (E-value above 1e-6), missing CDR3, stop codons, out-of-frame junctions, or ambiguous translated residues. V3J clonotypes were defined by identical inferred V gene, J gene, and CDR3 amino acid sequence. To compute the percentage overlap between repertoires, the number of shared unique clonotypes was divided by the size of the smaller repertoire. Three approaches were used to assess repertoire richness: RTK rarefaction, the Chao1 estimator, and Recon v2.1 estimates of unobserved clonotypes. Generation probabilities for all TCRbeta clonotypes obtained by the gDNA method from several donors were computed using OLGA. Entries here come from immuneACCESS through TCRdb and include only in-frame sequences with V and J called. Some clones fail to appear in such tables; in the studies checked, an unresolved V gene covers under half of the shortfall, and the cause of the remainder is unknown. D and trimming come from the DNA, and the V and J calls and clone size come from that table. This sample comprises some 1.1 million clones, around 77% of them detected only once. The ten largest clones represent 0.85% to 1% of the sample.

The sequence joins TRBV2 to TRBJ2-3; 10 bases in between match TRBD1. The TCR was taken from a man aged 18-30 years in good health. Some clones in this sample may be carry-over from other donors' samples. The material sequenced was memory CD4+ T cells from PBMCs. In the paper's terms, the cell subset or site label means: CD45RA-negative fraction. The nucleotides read TGTGCCAGCAGACCGGGACAGGGGTCAGATACGCAGTATTTT. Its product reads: CASRPGQGSDTQYF.